This T cell receptor (beta chain) originates from a study of blood T cell repertoires in COVID-19. Study processing details: From reference gene primer amplification, estimates of nucleated cell counts were derived. Assay: immunoSEQ multiplex PCR; the TCRdb copy retains only in-frame clones and omits some. That table gives V, J and clone size, and the DNA gave D and trimming. Of tens of thousands of clones in the sample, approximately 80% are singletons; the top ten hold around 19%. The CDR3 extends over 13 amino acids. The V end was cut by 6 bases, the J end by 5 bases, with 13 bases between. From germline, CDR1 is SGHAT and CDR2 FQDESV (reference sequence).

This sequence joins TRBV11-1 and TRBJ2-5, with D perhaps matching TRBD1 (5 bases). Specimen: peripheral blood. This TCR came from a human donor with active or convalescent COVID-19. The donor label of this sample is uncertain. The CDR3 nucleotides are TGTGCCAGCAGTCCCCAGGGTCGGGAGACCCAGTACTTC. It specifies CASSPQGRETQYF.